A single sample is the source of the 9 T cell receptor beta chains below, sequenced in a study of T-cell reconstitution after alpha-beta-depleted transplantation in children. Construction of the TCRbeta library involved unique molecular identifiers. TCRdb fed the PCR reads into MiXCR, producing one record per CDR3 protein. The table lists some 200,000 distinct CDR3 sequences, roughly 6.5% of them singletons. The sequenced sample was PBMCs, obtained before TCRalphabeta/CD19-depleted stem cell transplant. These receptors originate from a girl under three years old with combined immunodeficiency, due to receive a stem cell transplant.

This clonotype was observed a few times. The chain links TRBV4-1 to TRBJ2-5; D may be TRBD2 (5 bases). From germline, CDR1 is MGHRA and CDR2 YSYEKL. V was shortened by 0 bases and J by 3 bases, with 11 bases between the two germline ends. This CDR3 is built from 15 residues. Here the CDR3 DNA reads TGCGCCAGCAGCCAAGAAACGACCGGGAAAGAGACCCAGTACTTC. This translates into CASSQETTGKETQYF.

This clonotype has at least ten counts. V usage is TRBV20-1 and J usage is TRBJ2-7, with a weak D call TRBD1 (6 bases). V lost 4 bases and J lost 0, with 13 bases in between. This CDR3 spans 14 amino acids. Germline CDR1 and CDR2: DFQATT and SNEGSKA (reference sequence). CDR3 sequence (DNA): TGCAGTGCTATCGACAGGCGAAGCTCCTACGAGCAGTACTTC. Protein product: CSAIDRRSSYEQYF.

This clonotype was observed at least ten times. The chain carries TRBV29-1 and TRBJ2-3; D uncertain. In germline, CDR1 is SQVTM, CDR2 ANQGSEA. There are 15 residues in the CDR3. Trimming removed 1 base from V and 4 bases from J, with 15 bases in between. The CDR3 reads CSVEGQCDRADTQYF. CDR3 DNA sequence: TGCAGCGTTGAAGGCCAGTGCGATCGTGCAGATACGCAGTATTTT.

The gene calls are TRBV4-2 and TRBJ2-1; TRBD2 agrees at 16 bases. Trimming removed 3 bases from V and 2 bases from J; junction bases left unmatched: 16. The CDR3 has 22 residues. Germline CDR1 LGHNA, CDR2 YNFKEQ. CDR3 nucleotide sequence: TGTGCCAGCAGCCACTCTGGGGGGAAGGGACTAGCGGGAGGGCCTCCCTACAATGAGCAGTTCTTC. This encodes CASSHSGGKGLAGGPPYNEQFF.

There are many counts of this clonotype. The chain carries TRBV12-3 or TRBV12-4 and TRBJ2-1, with D perhaps TRBD1 (7 bases). The CDR3 runs 15 residues. With 4 bases removed from V and 3 bases from J, the gap between germline ends came to 13 bases. The CDR3 loop reads CASSWGAGGYNEQFF. In nucleotides, the CDR3 is TGTGCCAGCAGTTGGGGGGCAGGGGGCTACAATGAGCAGTTCTTC.

This clonotype showed up many times. This chain joins TRBV12-3 or TRBV12-4 and TRBJ2-1; 7 bases are shared with TRBD2. After removal of 6 bases from V and 9 bases from J, the junction contained 2 bases not matched to a gene. This CDR3 has 11 residues. Here the CDR3 DNA reads TGTGCCAGCAGGGGCGGGGGTGAGCAGTTCTTC. Protein product: CASRGGGEQFF.

The chain is built from TRBV19 and TRBJ2-3, with D unclear. V lost 3 bases and J 14 bases, leaving 12 bases between the germline ends. Germline V gene sequence: CDR1 LNHDA, CDR2 SQIVND (reference sequence). This CDR3 contains 11 residues. DNA of the CDR3: TGTGCCAGTAGTATGGGCTCCAGGCGGTATTTT. This codes for CASSMGSRRYF.

This clonotype showed up many times. The V call is TRBV6-6, the J call TRBJ1-1; tentative D call: TRBD1 (5 bases). Germline V gene lookup returns CDR1 MNHNY and CDR2 SVGAGI (reference sequence). V shed 6 bases and J shed 6 bases, with 20 bases lying between them. This CDR3 contains 15 residues. The CDR3 DNA is TGTGCCAGCAGATTAGTACAGGAGGGCAAGGCTGAAGCTTTCTTT. Translation gives CASRLVQEGKAEAFF.

In this sample, this clonotype turned up many times. V usage is TRBV7-2 and J usage is TRBJ1-2, with 7 nucleotides matching TRBD1. Germline values: CDR1 SGHTA, CDR2 FQGNSA. The CDR3 consists of 17 residues. Germline trimming cut 0 bases from V and 2 bases from J; bases unmatched to any gene: 9. The CDR3 nucleotides read TGTGCCAGCAGCTTAGCCAGACAGGGAGGGGGAAACTATGGCTACACCTTC. Amino acid sequence: CASSLARQGGGNYGYTF.